This T cell receptor (beta chain) came from a study of blood T cell repertoires in COVID-19. Measured with immunoSEQ multiplex PCR; TCRdb has only the in-frame clones, and not every one. The table lists a few hundred thousand clones, over 85% of them singletons. Germline trimming cut 2 bases from V and 0 bases from J; bases unmatched to any gene: 7. This CDR3 is 19 amino acids long. The germline gives CDR1 MNHEY, CDR2 SVGEGT. The chain uses TRBV6-2 or TRBV6-3 and TRBJ2-1, with 13 bases aligning to TRBD2. Material for sequencing was peripheral blood. The source of this sequence is a woman between 25 and 40 years old with COVID-19, enrolled during active disease. CDR3 amino acids: CASSYPTSGGIPSYNEQFF. The CDR3 DNA follows: TGTGCCAGCAGTTACCCGACTAGCGGGGGGATCCCCTCCTACAATGAGCAGTTCTTC.